This T cell receptor beta chain comes out of a study of monozygotic twins with inflammatory bowel disease. Study conclusions and caveats: A distinction between different T cell subtypes was not possible. Perhaps reflecting limited power, concordant and discordant twins did not differ in repertoire similarity.

Concerning this clonotype itself: As yet, its antigen is unknown.

Every TCR library used 3500 ng of total RNA. TCRdb re-analyzed the 5' RACE reads; it lists each CDR3 protein once, without DNA. The listing contains about 210,000 distinct CDR3 sequences. The receptor comes from a human donor with ulcerative colitis or Crohn's disease, or a healthy co-twin of an affected twin (not recorded which). Sequences were obtained from blood.

The CDR3 region is CSATGAGNTIYF. The rearrangement links TRBV20-1 to TRBJ1-3. The germline CDR1 and CDR2 sequences are DFQATT and SNEGSKA (reference sequence). The CDR3 is made up of 12 amino acids.